This T cell receptor (beta chain) stems from a study of cytomegalovirus exposure and HLA in healthy donors. Study-level points and caveats: Associated with cytomegalovirus, according to the listing, were approximately 160 TCR beta chains. According to a subsequent analysis, TCR clusters from the first cohort were inclined to appear together in the 110 or so validation repertoires.

Measured with immunoSEQ multiplex PCR; TCRdb has only the in-frame clones, and not every one. Here the sample spans some 140,000 clones, about 86% being singletons. For this clone: What it recognizes is unknown.

A roughly 120-subject validation cohort, separate from the 666-subject first cohort, supplied the donors. Per the germline V gene, CDR1 is SGHRS and CDR2 is YFSETQ. Between the trimmed V and J ends, which lost 3 bases and 0 bases, there was a span of 12 bases. CDR3 length equals 16 residues. The V and J genes are TRBV5-1 and TRBJ2-2; TRBD1 is a possible D gene (6 bases). The sample taken for sequencing was PBMCs. The source is a human donor in good health. CDR3 sequence: CASSYTGTTNTGELFF. The CDR3 DNA is TGCGCCAGCAGCTACACCGGGACAACGAACACCGGGGAGCTGTTTTTT. Drawing the rest from reference TRBV5-1 and TRBJ2-2, the complete variable domain is KAGVTQTPRYLIKTRGQQVTLSCSPISGHRSVSWYQQTPGQGLQFLFEYFSETQRNKGNFPGRFSGRQFSNSRSEMNVSTLELGDSALYLCASSYTGTTNTGELFFGEGSRLTVL.